A single sample gave rise to the 25 T cell receptor beta chains below, sequenced in a study of cytomegalovirus exposure and HLA in healthy donors. Repertoires were generated with immunoSEQ multiplex PCR, while TCRdb's copy carries only in-frame clones and drops some. The sample includes about 98,000 clones, about 90% of them seen just once. Material for sequencing was PBMCs. The receptor set was obtained from a man aged 18-30 years in good health and CMV-seropositive.

V gene TRBV19 combines with J gene TRBJ2-4, with D possibly being TRBD2 (5 bases). V lost 6 bases and J 3 bases, leaving 18 bases between the germline ends. From germline, CDR1 is LNHDA and CDR2 SQIVND (reference sequence). The CDR3 has 16 residues. The CDR3 here is CASSLRTGLSKNIQYF. Written as DNA, the CDR3 is TGTGCCAGTAGCCTCCGGACGGGGTTAAGCAAAAACATTCAGTACTTC.

On this clone itself: Other nucleotide sequences from this sample produce the same CDR3. The CDR3 coding sequence is TGTGCCAGTAGCGGGACAGGGCAAGAGACCCAGTACTTC. Amino acids: CASSGTGQETQYF. This chain connects TRBV19 to TRBJ2-5; 9 positions agree with TRBD1. This CDR3 has 13 residues. V trimming: 6 bases; J trimming: 2 bases; junction bases outside the gene matches: 1. CDR1 and CDR2 from the germline V gene are LNHDA and SQIVND (reference sequence).

J is TRBJ2-1 and V is TRBV28; the D gene is possibly TRBD1 (5 bases). This CDR3 contains 14 residues. Germline CDR1 MDHEN, CDR2 SYDVKM. Trimming pared 5 bases from V and 4 bases from J, leaving 12 bases between. The CDR3 sequence is CASSPRDSYNEQFF. CDR3 in DNA: TGTGCCAGCAGTCCCAGAGACAGTTACAATGAGCAGTTCTTC.

Here the CDR3 DNA reads TGTGCCAGCAGTGGGGAAGACAGGTTTATGTCACACGAGCAGTACTTC. It translates to CASSGEDRFMSHEQYF. V and J are TRBV2 and TRBJ2-7; D is perhaps TRBD1 (6 bases). This CDR3 region has 16 residues. Germline V gives CDR1 SNHLY, CDR2 FYNNEI. V was pared by 4 bases and J by 5 bases, with 21 bases between.

A single count supports this clone. The chain has TRBV7-2 and TRBJ2-5; D gene unclear. V dropped 1 base and J dropped 1 base, with 4 bases sitting between them. Germline CDR1 SGHTA, CDR2 FQGNSA. The CDR3 loop spans 13 amino acids. The CDR3 DNA reads TGTGCCAGCAGCTTAGTTAGCCAAGAGACCCAGTACTTC. Translated, it gives CASSLVSQETQYF.

This chain joins TRBV7-8 and TRBJ2-5, with a possible D match to TRBD2 (5 bases). Trimming stripped 7 bases from V and 2 bases from J, with 11 bases between. This CDR3 contains 13 residues. Germline CDR1 is SGHVS and CDR2 is FQNEAQ. The DNA for the CDR3 is TGTGCCAGCACCCGGGATAGACAAGAGACCCAGTACTTC. Amino acid sequence: CASTRDRQETQYF. Full variable domain (rest looked up from reference TRBV7-8 and TRBJ2-5): GAGVSQSPRYKVAKRGQDVALRCDPISGHVSLFWYQQALGQGPEFLTYFQNEAQLDKSGLPSDRFFAERPEGSVSTLKIQRTQQEDSAVYLCASTRDRQETQYFGPGTRLLVL.

The chain uses TRBV5-4 and TRBJ2-5; 7 bases align to TRBD2. This CDR3 has 15 amino acids. Germline V gene sequence: CDR1 SGHNT, CDR2 YYREEE (reference sequence). V was pared by 3 bases and J by 5 bases, with 10 bases of the junction left unmatched. The DNA of the CDR3 is TGTGCCAGCAGCTCCCCATTTGGGGGAGGGGAGACCCAGTACTTC. Amino acids: CASSSPFGGGETQYF.

This chain uses TRBV19 with TRBJ1-4; 8 positions match TRBD1. With V trimmed by 8 bases and J by 8 bases, 7 bases remained unmatched. The CDR3 consists of 13 residues. Germline CDR1 and CDR2: LNHDA and SQIVND (reference sequence). CDR3 bases: TGTGCCAGTCGACAGGGGTTAATCGAAAAACTGTTTTTT. It is translated as CASRQGLIEKLFF.

V gene TRBV7-2 combines with J gene TRBJ1-2, with D tentatively TRBD1 (6 bases). V lost 4 bases to trimming and J lost 4 bases, with 19 bases between them. The germline V gene has CDR1 SGHTA and CDR2 FQGNSA. The CDR3 spans 16 residues. The CDR3 sequence: CASSSQPLGQIYGYTF. The CDR3 bases are TGTGCCAGCAGCTCCCAACCCCTTGGACAGATCTATGGCTACACCTTC.

The chain employs TRBV7-8 and TRBJ1-2; tentative D call: TRBD1 (5 bases). CDR1 is SGHVS, CDR2 FQNEAQ, per germline. Trimming stripped 2 bases from V and 8 bases from J, with 15 bases between. This CDR3 region has 14 residues. The CDR3 loop reads CASSLWDSRRGYTF. The CDR3 DNA reads as TGTGCCAGCAGCTTATGGGACTCCCGGAGGGGCTACACCTTC.

The chain links TRBV4-1 to TRBJ2-3, with 13 bases lining up with TRBD2. Germline V CDR1 and CDR2: MGHRA, YSYEKL. V was pared by 2 bases and J by 3 bases, with 14 bases of the junction left unmatched. The CDR3 loop spans 20 amino acids. CDR3 sequence: CASSQTSGGAFLFGTDTQYF. CDR3 DNA sequence: TGCGCCAGCAGCCAAACTAGCGGGGGGGCCTTTTTGTTCGGTACAGATACGCAGTATTTT.

The chain carries TRBV9 and TRBJ2-3, with 10 bases identical to TRBD2. With V trimmed by 3 bases and J by 1 base, 8 bases remained unmatched. The CDR3 extends over 17 amino acids. Germline-derived CDR1 and CDR2 are SGDLS and YYNGEE. This chain's CDR3 is CASSAALAGRGTDTQYF. The CDR3, as DNA: TGTGCCAGCAGCGCAGCACTAGCGGGGAGGGGCACAGATACGCAGTATTTT.

The V gene is TRBV19, the J gene TRBJ1-2; D may be TRBD1 (5 bases). Germline V lookup: CDR1 LNHDA, CDR2 SQIVND (reference sequence). There are 14 residues in the CDR3. Trimming shortened V by 3 bases and J by 4 bases, and 12 bases separated the two germline ends. CDR3 residues: CASSMLSGLYGYTF. Written as DNA, the CDR3 is TGTGCCAGTAGTATGTTGTCAGGGCTCTATGGCTACACCTTC. The full variable domain, in which reference TRBV19 and TRBJ1-2 provide the parts outside the CDR3, is DGGITQSPKYLFRKEGQNVTLSCEQNLNHDAMYWYRQDPGQGLRLIYYSQIVNDFQKGDIAEGYSVSREKKESFPLTVTSAQKNPTAFYLCASSMLSGLYGYTFGSGTRLTVV.

In nucleotides, the CDR3 is TGTGCCAGCAGTTATCTCCAGAACAATGAGCAGTTCTTC. It yields the protein CASSYLQNNEQFF. The chain combines TRBV6-6 with TRBJ2-1; D unclear. The V end was cut by 3 bases, the J end by 5 bases, with 8 bases between. The CDR3 runs 13 residues. Per germline, CDR1 MNHNY and CDR2 SVGAGI (reference sequence).

The chain recombines TRBV9 with TRBJ2-1; D is undetermined. The CDR3 sequence is 12 residues long. CDR1 is SGDLS, CDR2 YYNGEE, per germline. Trimming took 3 bases from V and 6 from J, leaving 7 bases between them. The CDR3 sequence: CASSGSPNEQFF. DNA of the CDR3: TGTGCCAGCAGCGGTAGCCCCAATGAGCAGTTCTTC.

V is TRBV9 and J is TRBJ2-6; D is possibly TRBD1 (6 bases). Trimming cost V 3 bases and J 2 bases, with 9 bases left between them. The CDR3 totals 15 residues. In germline, CDR1 is SGDLS, CDR2 YYNGEE. The CDR3 loop reads CASSEPGAGANVLTF. The CDR3 bases are TGTGCCAGCAGCGAACCAGGGGCTGGGGCCAACGTCCTGACTTTC. Full variable domain (remainder filled in from reference TRBV9 and TRBJ2-6): DSGVTQTPKHLITATGQRVTLRCSPRSGDLSVYWYQQSLDQGLQFLIQYYNGEERAKGNILERFSAQQFPDLHSELNLSSLELGDSALYFCASSEPGAGANVLTFGAGSRLTVL.

Details on this clone: The same CDR3 is also encoded by other DNA sequences in this sample. V is TRBV7-9 and J is TRBJ2-7; D might be TRBD1 (5 bases). Germline values: CDR1 SEHNR, CDR2 FQNEAQ (reference sequence). The length of the CDR3 is 13 residues. The V and J ends lost 5 bases and 4 bases respectively, with 12 bases between them. Here the CDR3 reads CASSPAGSYEQYF. The DNA for the CDR3 is TGTGCCAGCAGCCCTGCAGGGTCTTACGAGCAGTACTTC.

The chain has TRBV5-1 and TRBJ2-7; possible D gene TRBD2, 7 bases. CDR3 size: 14 residues. Germline V gene lookup returns CDR1 SGHRS and CDR2 YFSETQ. V was shortened by 0 bases and J by 5 bases, with 12 bases between the two germline ends. CDR3 sequence: CASSLAPGGHEQYF. The CDR3 DNA sequence: TGCGCCAGCAGCTTGGCTCCGGGGGGCCACGAGCAGTACTTC.

This chain connects TRBV2 to TRBJ2-5, with 8 bases aligning to TRBD2. V was clipped by 7 bases and J by 4 bases; unmatched bases: 8. Germline assignment: CDR1 SNHLY and CDR2 FYNNEI. The CDR3 is 14 residues long. The CDR3 sequence: CASITAGAGETQYF. CDR3 nucleotide sequence: TGTGCCAGCATTACAGCGGGAGCAGGAGAGACCCAGTACTTC. Supplemented by reference TRBV2 and TRBJ2-5, the full variable domain reads EPEVTQTPSHQVTQMGQEVILRCVPISNHLYFYWYRQILGQKVEFLVSFYNNEISEKSEIFDDQFSVERPDGSNFTLKIRSTKLEDSAMYFCASITAGAGETQYFGPGTRLLVL.

The genes are TRBV4-3 and TRBJ2-3; 11 bases align to TRBD2. V lost 7 bases to trimming and J lost 4 bases; unmatched junction nucleotides: 10. The CDR3 spans 16 residues. Germline CDR1 and CDR2: LGHNA and YSLEER. CDR3 in DNA: TGCGCCAGCACGCCGATAGCGGGAGGGAAGGCAGATACGCAGTATTTT. This codes for CASTPIAGGKADTQYF.

This chain joins TRBV9 and TRBJ1-1; no definite D call. V was clipped by 3 bases and J by 0 bases, with 6 bases between them. The CDR3 extends over 13 amino acids. CDR1 is SGDLS, CDR2 YYNGEE, per germline. The CDR3 nucleotides are TGTGCCAGCAGCGATTCGGTGAACACTGAAGCTTTCTTT. Translating it yields CASSDSVNTEAFF.

This chain connects TRBV25-1 to TRBJ2-5; D is possibly TRBD1 (6 bases). V lost 6 bases and J lost 5, with 19 bases in between. Germline V lookup: CDR1 MGHDK, CDR2 SYGVNS. The CDR3 is 15 residues long. CDR3 bases: TGTGCCAGCAGCAACAGGGACGGCCGGGCGGAGACCCAGTACTTC. This translates into CASSNRDGRAETQYF.

The chain is built from TRBV7-2 and TRBJ2-1; D is uncertain. This CDR3 contains 12 residues. Trimming shortened V by 0 bases and J by 7 bases, and 4 bases separated the two germline ends. CDR1 is SGHTA, CDR2 FQGNSA, per germline. CDR3 in amino acids: CASSLARNEQFF. In DNA form, the CDR3 reads TGTGCCAGCAGCTTAGCGCGGAATGAGCAGTTCTTC.

The chain links TRBV4-1 to TRBJ2-1, with TRBD2 matching 9 bases. V gave up 1 base and J gave up 8 bases; unmatched junction bases: 9. Per germline, CDR1 MGHRA and CDR2 YSYEKL. This CDR3 has 16 residues. DNA of the CDR3: TGCGCCAGCAGCCAAGTCGCGGGAGGGCTCCTCGATGAGCAGTTCTTC. Protein sequence: CASSQVAGGLLDEQFF.

This sequence joins TRBV7-9 and TRBJ2-1; no reliable D call. V was pared by 4 bases and J by 8 bases, with 12 bases between. This CDR3 is built from 13 residues. Germline V gene sequence: CDR1 SEHNR, CDR2 FQNEAQ (reference sequence). The CDR3 region is CASSSTDWDEQFF. CDR3 coding DNA: TGTGCCAGCAGCTCCACCGACTGGGATGAGCAGTTCTTC.